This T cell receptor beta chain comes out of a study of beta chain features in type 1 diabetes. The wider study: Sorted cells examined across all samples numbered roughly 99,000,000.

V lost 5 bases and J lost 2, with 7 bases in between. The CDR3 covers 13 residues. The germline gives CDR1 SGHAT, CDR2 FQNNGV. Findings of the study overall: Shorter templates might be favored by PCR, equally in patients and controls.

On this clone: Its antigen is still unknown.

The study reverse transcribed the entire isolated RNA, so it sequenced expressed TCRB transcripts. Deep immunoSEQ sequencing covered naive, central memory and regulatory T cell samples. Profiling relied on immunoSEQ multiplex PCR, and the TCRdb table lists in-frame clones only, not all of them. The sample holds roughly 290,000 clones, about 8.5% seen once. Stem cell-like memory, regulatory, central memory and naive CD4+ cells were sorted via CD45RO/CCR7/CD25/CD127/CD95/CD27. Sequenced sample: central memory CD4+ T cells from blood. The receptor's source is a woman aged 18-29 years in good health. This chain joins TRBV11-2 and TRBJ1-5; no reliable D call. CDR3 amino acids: CASSPLGNQPQHF. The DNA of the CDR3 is TGTGCCAGCAGCCCCTTGGGCAATCAGCCCCAGCATTTT.